What follows are 14 T cell receptor beta chains derived from one specimen sequenced in a study of PD-1 blockade in classical Hodgkin lymphoma. Each of the patients experienced relapse following autologous stem cell transplantation, and their brentuximab vedotin exposure differed. Generated by immunoSEQ multiplex PCR, the TCRdb table keeps only in-frame clones and is missing some. The table lists about 6,300 clones, roughly 86% of them singletons, with under 55% in the top ten. This specimen consisted of peripheral blood mononuclear cells (PBMCs), obtained before the second cycle of nivolumab. Every receptor here comes from a human donor with classical Hodgkin lymphoma.

This chain uses TRBV4-1 with TRBJ1-2; 9 bases align to TRBD1. V gave up 0 bases and J gave up 8 bases; unmatched junction bases: 7. This CDR3 is built from 15 residues. Germline V gives CDR1 MGHRA, CDR2 YSYEKL. Written as DNA, the CDR3 is TGCGCCAGCAGCCAAGATGGTACAGGGGGCGAAGGCTACACCTTC. Translating gives CASSQDGTGGEGYTF.

In its sample, this clone was seen a few times. The V and J genes are TRBV2 and TRBJ2-7; no definite D call. V lost 4 bases, J lost 4 bases, and 5 bases lay in between. The CDR3 has 11 amino acids. The germline gives CDR1 SNHLY, CDR2 FYNNEI. CDR3 loop: CASSGRYEQYV. The CDR3 DNA reads as TGTGCCAGCAGTGGACGGTACGAGCAGTACGTC.

The chain links TRBV7-9 to TRBJ2-1, with a possible D match to TRBD2 (6 bases). The V gene's germline CDR1 is SEHNR and CDR2 FQNEAQ (reference sequence). Trimming shortened V by 4 bases and J by 3 bases, and 10 bases separated the two germline ends. The CDR3 loop spans 14 amino acids. For the CDR3, the DNA is TGTGCCAGCAGCTGGGGACTCCACTACAATGAGCAGTTCTTC. Protein sequence: CASSWGLHYNEQFF.

The J gene is TRBJ1-1, the V gene TRBV27; the D is unclear. CDR1 is MNHEY, CDR2 SMNVEV, per germline (reference sequence). The CDR3 length is 14 residues. V was pared by 5 bases and J by 2 bases, with 12 bases between. Here the CDR3 reads CASSPRERNTEAFF. In DNA form, the CDR3 reads TGTGCCAGCAGTCCCAGAGAGCGAAACACTGAAGCTTTCTTT.

This rearrangement joins TRBV18 to TRBJ2-4, with 10 bases identical to TRBD1. J was trimmed by 7 bases and V by 3 bases; bases with no gene match: 3. Germline V gene sequence: CDR1 KGHSH, CDR2 LQKENI. The CDR3 totals 14 residues. The CDR3 protein is CASSPTGQGNIQYF. For the CDR3, the DNA is TGTGCCAGCTCACCGACGGGACAGGGGAACATTCAGTACTTC. Full variable domain (outside the CDR3, taken from reference TRBV18 and TRBJ2-4): NAGVMQNPRHLVRRRGQEARLRCSPMKGHSHVYWYRQLPEEGLKFMVYLQKENIIDESGMPKERFSAEFPKEGPSILRIQQVVRGDSAAYFCASSPTGQGNIQYFGAGTRLSVL.

The chain combines TRBV4-2 with TRBJ1-2; D gene unclear. Germline CDR1 LGHNA, CDR2 YNFKEQ. The CDR3 consists of 15 residues. The V gene lost 1 base and the J gene lost 4 bases, with 13 bases spanning the gap. The CDR3 DNA follows: TGTGCCAGCAGCCAAGGGCGGCAGGCTGGCTATGGCTACACCTTC. This translates into CASSQGRQAGYGYTF.

This chain connects TRBV5-1 to TRBJ1-2; possible D gene TRBD1, 6 bases. Between the trimmed V and J ends, which lost 4 bases and 2 bases, there was a span of 18 bases. CDR3 length: 16 amino acids. Germline V gene data show CDR1 as SGHRS and CDR2 as YFSETQ. The CDR3 DNA reads as TGCGCCAGCAGCCCCGCAACAGGGAGGGGGAACTATGGCTACACCTTC. It is translated as CASSPATGRGNYGYTF.

The J gene is TRBJ2-4, the V gene TRBV19, with a possible D match to TRBD1 (5 bases). This CDR3 comprises 16 residues. Trimming left V 5 bases short and J 6 bases short, with 20 bases between. The germline CDR1 and CDR2 sequences are LNHDA and SQIVND (reference sequence). The CDR3 DNA sequence: TGTGCCAGTAGTCCCGACCCCGACAGAGCACGAAACATTCAGTACTTC. Translating gives CASSPDPDRARNIQYF.

This rearrangement joins TRBV10-3 to TRBJ1-1; 7 bases agree with TRBD1. Germline CDR1 is ENHRY and CDR2 is SYGVKD. The CDR3 length is 13 residues. The J segment lost 0 bases and the V segment lost 10 bases, leaving 5 bases of the junction unmatched. CDR3 sequence (DNA): TGTGCCACGAGACAGGGTTTGAACACTGAAGCTTTCTTT. Its protein product is CATRQGLNTEAFF.

V and J are TRBV13 and TRBJ2-1; D is ambiguous. The V and J ends lost 2 bases and 8 bases respectively, with 13 bases between them. The CDR3 has 14 residues. Germline loops: CDR1 PRHDT, CDR2 FYEKMQ (reference sequence). CDR3 loop: CASSLFEGFDEQFF. DNA for the CDR3: TGTGCCAGCAGCTTATTCGAAGGGTTCGATGAGCAGTTCTTC.

This rearrangement joins TRBV6-4 to TRBJ2-3; D is uncertain. The CDR3 totals 13 residues. Germline assignment: CDR1 MRHNA and CDR2 SNTAGT. Deletions cut 7 bases from V and 1 base from J, with 9 bases between. The CDR3 region has the DNA TGTGCCAGCAAGGACCTCCGCACAGATACGCAGTATTTT. It specifies CASKDLRTDTQYF.

J is TRBJ2-7 and V is TRBV5-6; D is undetermined. The CDR3 runs 11 residues. V was cut by 4 bases and J by 7 bases, with 9 bases left in between. The germline gives CDR1 SGHDT, CDR2 YYEEEE. The CDR3 sequence is CASSKGPEQYV. DNA of the CDR3: TGTGCCAGCAGCAAGGGTCCGGAGCAGTACGTC.

V and J are TRBV9 and TRBJ2-3; D may be TRBD1 or TRBD2 (5 bases each). The germline V gene encodes CDR1 SGDLS and CDR2 YYNGEE. V lost 3 bases and J 5 bases, leaving 13 bases between the germline ends. The CDR3 has 14 residues. CDR3: CASSALMGEDTQYF. The CDR3 coding sequence is TGTGCCAGCAGCGCCCTAATGGGGGAAGATACGCAGTATTTT.

The genes are TRBV9 and TRBJ1-2, with D possibly TRBD1 on 5 matching bases. V was trimmed by 0 bases and J by 3 bases, leaving 12 bases between them. Germline values: CDR1 SGDLS, CDR2 YYNGEE. The CDR3 has 15 residues. The CDR3: CASSVVGAPYYGYTF. The DNA of the CDR3 is TGTGCCAGCAGCGTAGTAGGGGCCCCATACTATGGCTACACCTTC.